These 15 T cell receptor beta chains were sequenced from one sample in a study of OX40 agonist ivuxolimab in advanced cancers. Produced via immunoSEQ multiplex PCR; TCRdb's table is partial and in-frame only. The repertoire includes 50,000 to 75,000 clones, under 90% of them detected once, and more than 1.1% sits in the top ten. Sequenced here: CD4+ or CD8+ T cells sorted from blood, sampled in a trial of the OX40 agonist ivuxolimab. These receptors all stem from an adult with an advanced solid tumor such as melanoma, head and neck, liver or kidney cancer.

This clone was detected a few times. CDR3 coding DNA: TGTGCCAGCAGCCCTAGCCTTACAGGGATTGAGACTGAAGCTTTCTTT. Amino acids: CASSPSLTGIETEAFF. The rearrangement links TRBV5-6 to TRBJ1-1; D possibly corresponds to TRBD1 (6 bases). CDR1 is SGHDT and CDR2 is YYEEEE in the germline V gene. This CDR3 contains 16 residues. Trimming stripped 4 bases from V and 5 bases from J, with 21 bases between.

The rearrangement links TRBV11-2 to TRBJ1-6; D is unclear. Germline V gene lookup returns CDR1 SGHAT and CDR2 FQNNGV. This CDR3 spans 14 amino acids. Deletions cut 4 bases from V and 5 bases from J, with 9 bases between. The CDR3 loop reads CASSSVSNNSPLHF. The CDR3 DNA reads TGTGCCAGCAGCTCTGTCAGTAATAATTCACCCCTCCACTTT.

The chain links TRBV27 to TRBJ1-1; 9 bases are a match to TRBD1. The germline V gene encodes CDR1 MNHEY and CDR2 SMNVEV (reference sequence). Trimming at V came to 6 bases and at J to 4 bases, leaving 9 bases not matched to a gene. This CDR3 has 15 amino acids. In DNA form, the CDR3 reads TGTGCCAGCAGGCGGACAGGGGCTTCCCGCACTGAAGCTTTCTTT. Residues: CASRRTGASRTEAFF.

This clone was seen just once. The chain recombines TRBV27 with TRBJ1-5; no reliable D call. The V end was cut by 0 bases, the J end by 4 bases, with 13 bases between. Germline-derived CDR1 and CDR2 are MNHEY and SMNVEV (reference sequence). CDR3 size: 16 residues. The CDR3 is CASSLSYTSRNQPQHF. The DNA for the CDR3 is TGTGCCAGCAGTTTATCGTATACGTCTAGAAATCAGCCCCAGCATTTT.

The chain couples TRBV19 to TRBJ1-4, with TRBD1 identical over 8 bases. This CDR3 spans 14 amino acids. Germline loops: CDR1 LNHDA, CDR2 SQIVND (reference sequence). The ends lost 6 bases at V and 7 bases at J; junction bases unmatched: 7. CDR3 residues: CASSDRGQSEKLFF. CDR3 DNA sequence: TGTGCCAGTAGCGACAGGGGACAGAGTGAAAAACTGTTTTTT.

On this clone itself: Relative to the germline gene, one junction end is altered; a read error may explain this. The chain couples TRBV12-5 to TRBJ2-7, with D uncertain. The V gene's germline CDR1 is LGHNT and CDR2 FRNRAP. The CDR3 length is 16 residues. In nucleotides, the CDR3 is TGTGCTAGTGGGTTGGCCCGGACGGATCCGAACTACGAGCAGTACTTC. Protein: CASGLARTDPNYEQYF.

The chain links TRBV30 to TRBJ1-6; possibly TRBD1 for D (6 bases). Germline CDR1 reads GTSNPN; CDR2 reads SVGIG (reference sequence). The germline V and J ends were trimmed by 5 bases and 0 bases, with 11 bases remaining between them. The CDR3 consists of 15 residues. CDR3 loop: CAWDSDSSYNSPLHF. DNA of the CDR3: TGTGCCTGGGATTCGGACAGCTCCTATAATTCACCCCTCCACTTT.

The genes are TRBV6-5 and TRBJ2-7; TRBD1 matches at 10 bases. There are 13 residues in the CDR3. V was pared by 6 bases and J by 7 bases, with 6 bases of the junction left unmatched. Germline V gene data show CDR1 as MNHEY and CDR2 as SVGAGI. The CDR3 sequence is CASRRDRGGEQYF. DNA for the CDR3: TGTGCCAGCAGACGGGACAGGGGTGGAGAGCAGTACTTC.

V and J are TRBV7-3 and TRBJ1-1; D perhaps matches TRBD1 (5 bases). This CDR3 has 13 residues. V was shortened by 5 bases and J by 5 bases, with 12 bases between the two germline ends. Germline V gives CDR1 SGHTA, CDR2 FQGTGA. This CDR3 is CASSSWGGTEAFF. The CDR3, as DNA: TGTGCCAGCAGCAGCTGGGGGGGTACTGAAGCTTTCTTT.

The gene calls are TRBV9 and TRBJ1-2, with a weak D call TRBD1 (6 bases). Germline V gene sequence: CDR1 SGDLS, CDR2 YYNGEE. V was trimmed by 0 bases and J by 5 bases, leaving 11 bases between them. This CDR3 has 14 residues. This chain's CDR3 is CASSVETGLYGYTF. The CDR3 DNA is TGTGCCAGCAGCGTAGAGACAGGCCTGTATGGCTACACCTTC.

This chain joins TRBV2 and TRBJ1-2; D gene uncertain. Trimming left V 4 bases short and J 7 bases short, with 7 bases between. The CDR3 runs 11 residues. Germline V gives CDR1 SNHLY, CDR2 FYNNEI. The CDR3 DNA reads TGTGCCAGCAGTGCCGGGCGTGGCTACACCTTC. Its translation is CASSAGRGYTF.

The J gene is TRBJ2-5, the V gene TRBV20-1; a weak D match, TRBD1 (5 bases). Per the germline V gene, CDR1 is DFQATT and CDR2 is SNEGSKA (reference sequence). Trimming took 3 bases from V and 4 from J, leaving 6 bases between them. This CDR3 contains 11 residues. The CDR3: CSASQGETQYF. The CDR3 DNA reads TGCAGTGCTAGTCAGGGAGAGACCCAGTACTTC.

DNA of the CDR3: TGTGCCAGCAGGGGGGGCACAGAGACCCAGTACTTC. Translated, it gives CASRGGTETQYF. V usage is TRBV2 and J usage is TRBJ2-5, with D perhaps assigned TRBD1 or TRBD2 (6 bases each). Trimming took 6 bases from V and 4 from J, leaving 9 bases between them. Germline V gives CDR1 SNHLY, CDR2 FYNNEI. There are 12 residues in the CDR3.

The chain carries TRBV7-9 and TRBJ2-1; 7 bases fit TRBD2. With V trimmed by 1 base and J by 9 bases, 12 bases remained unmatched. Germline V gene lookup returns CDR1 SEHNR and CDR2 FQNEAQ (reference sequence). The CDR3 contains 16 residues. CDR3 DNA sequence: TGTGCCAGCAGCTTAGGGGAGGCGGGAACGGGGGGTGAGCAGTTCTTC. Its translation is CASSLGEAGTGGEQFF.

This sequence joins TRBV18 and TRBJ1-5; D is ambiguous. The CDR3 has 13 residues. Germline CDR1 is KGHSH and CDR2 is LQKENI. Between the trimmed V and J ends, which lost 3 bases and 6 bases, there was a span of 9 bases. This CDR3 is CASSPHAGQPQHF. For the CDR3, the DNA is TGTGCCAGCTCACCTCACGCAGGTCAGCCCCAGCATTTT.